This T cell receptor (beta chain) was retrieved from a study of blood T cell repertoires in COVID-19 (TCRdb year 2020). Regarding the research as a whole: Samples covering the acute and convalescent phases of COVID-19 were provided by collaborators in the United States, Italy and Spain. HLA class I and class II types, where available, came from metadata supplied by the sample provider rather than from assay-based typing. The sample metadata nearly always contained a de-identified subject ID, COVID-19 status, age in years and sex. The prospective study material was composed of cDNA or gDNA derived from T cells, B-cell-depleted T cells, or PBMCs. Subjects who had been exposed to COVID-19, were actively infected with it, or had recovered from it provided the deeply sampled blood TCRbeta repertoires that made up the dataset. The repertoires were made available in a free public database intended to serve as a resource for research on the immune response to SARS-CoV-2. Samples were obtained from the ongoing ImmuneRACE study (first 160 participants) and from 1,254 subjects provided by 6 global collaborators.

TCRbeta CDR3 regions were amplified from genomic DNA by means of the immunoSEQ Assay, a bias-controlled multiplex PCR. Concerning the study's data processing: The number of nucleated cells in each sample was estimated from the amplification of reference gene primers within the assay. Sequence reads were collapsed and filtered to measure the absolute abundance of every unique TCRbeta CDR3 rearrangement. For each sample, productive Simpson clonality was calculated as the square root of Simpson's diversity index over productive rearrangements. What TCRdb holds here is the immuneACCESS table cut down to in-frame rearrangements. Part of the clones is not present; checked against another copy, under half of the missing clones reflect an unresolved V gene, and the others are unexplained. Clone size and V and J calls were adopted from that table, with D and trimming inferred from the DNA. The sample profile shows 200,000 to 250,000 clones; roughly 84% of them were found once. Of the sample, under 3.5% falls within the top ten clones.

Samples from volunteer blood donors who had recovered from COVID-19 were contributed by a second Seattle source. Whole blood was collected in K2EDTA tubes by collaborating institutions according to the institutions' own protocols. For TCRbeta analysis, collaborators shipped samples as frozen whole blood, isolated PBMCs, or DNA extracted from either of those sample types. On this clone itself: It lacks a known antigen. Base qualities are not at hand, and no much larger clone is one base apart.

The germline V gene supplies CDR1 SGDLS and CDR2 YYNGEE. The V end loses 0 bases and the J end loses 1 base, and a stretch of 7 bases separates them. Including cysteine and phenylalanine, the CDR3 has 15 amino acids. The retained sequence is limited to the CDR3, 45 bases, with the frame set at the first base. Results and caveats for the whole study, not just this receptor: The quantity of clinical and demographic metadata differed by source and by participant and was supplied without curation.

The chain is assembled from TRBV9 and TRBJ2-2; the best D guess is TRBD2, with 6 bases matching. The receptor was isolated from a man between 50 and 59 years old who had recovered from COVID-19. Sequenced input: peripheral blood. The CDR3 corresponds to CASSVVGGNTGELFF. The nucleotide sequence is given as TGTGCCAGCAGCGTAGTGGGGGGGAACACCGGGGAGCTGTTTTTT. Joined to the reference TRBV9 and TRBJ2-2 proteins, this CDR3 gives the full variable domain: DSGVTQTPKHLITATGQRVTLRCSPRSGDLSVYWYQQSLDQGLQFLIQYYNGEERAKGNILERFSAQQFPDLHSELNLSSLELGDSALYFCASSVVGGNTGELFFGEGSRLTVL.